This T cell receptor (beta chain) was identified during a study of cytomegalovirus exposure and HLA in healthy donors. Broader study findings: Among TCR beta chains, those listed as cytomegalovirus-associated numbered over 150. The majority of TCR sequences were rare, yet some public TCRs appeared in many donors. Under in vitro conditions, a few CMV-associated chains were confirmed as specific for CMV antigens.

Measured with immunoSEQ multiplex PCR; TCRdb has only the in-frame clones, and not every one. The sample includes hundreds of thousands of clones, approximately 88% of them seen just once. Germline V gene data show CDR1 as MNHNS and CDR2 as SASEGT. The CDR3 length is 18 residues. The V end was cut by 0 bases, the J end by 2 bases, with 17 bases between. Comment on this clone: Its target is unknown.

The clonotype comes from a woman between 18 and 29 years old in good health and CMV-seronegative. Sequenced: PBMCs. The V call is TRBV6-1, the J call TRBJ1-5; D possibly corresponds to TRBD1 (5 bases). The CDR3 DNA is TGTGCCAGCAGTGAAGCGGTAATACAGGTTTTTGGCAATCAGCCCCAGCATTTT. Amino acid sequence: CASSEAVIQVFGNQPQHF.